Following are 16 T cell receptor beta chains from one sample sequenced in a study of cytomegalovirus exposure and HLA in healthy donors. PCR involved 60 Vbeta and 13 Jbeta primers. The protocol was immunoSEQ multiplex PCR, while the TCRdb copy is restricted to in-frame clones and leaves out a portion. Its table lists 80,000 or so clones. The specimen sequenced was PBMCs. Source of these receptors: a woman aged 25 to 39 in good health and CMV-seronegative.

This rearrangement joins TRBV19 to TRBJ2-7; 10 bases are a match to TRBD2. V was pared by 4 bases and J by 4 bases, with 7 bases of the junction left unmatched. This CDR3 region has 15 residues. The germline CDR1 and CDR2 sequences are LNHDA and SQIVND (reference sequence). CDR3 bases: TGTGCCAGTAGTACCTCCGGGACTAGCGAGTACGAGCAGTACTTC. Translation: CASSTSGTSEYEQYF.

As regards this clone: One junction end does not reproduce the germline sequence, and a read error may be involved. Other DNA sequences in the sample encode the same CDR3. The chain is built from TRBV6-5 and TRBJ1-6; 7 bases align to TRBD1. Germline assignment: CDR1 MNHEY and CDR2 SVGAGI. The CDR3 is 14 residues long. Here the CDR3 reads CASSWGQLNSPLHF. CDR3 DNA sequence: TGTGCCAGCAGTTGGGGACAGCTAAATTCACCCCTACACTTT.

The gene calls are TRBV5-4 and TRBJ2-7; a possible D gene is TRBD1 (5 bases). CDR1 is SGHNT and CDR2 is YYREEE in the germline V gene (reference sequence). V was pared by 0 bases and J by 5 bases, with 9 bases between. The CDR3 sequence is 13 residues long. CDR3 protein: CASSLAGRDEQYF. In nucleotides, the CDR3 is TGTGCCAGCAGCTTGGCGGGCAGGGACGAGCAGTACTTC.

The rearrangement joins TRBV7-9 to TRBJ2-7; 8 nucleotides agree with TRBD2. Germline V gene data show CDR1 as SEHNR and CDR2 as FQNEAQ (reference sequence). The V segment lost 5 bases and the J segment 1 base; nucleotides outside the gene matches: 4. The length of the CDR3 is 14 residues. DNA of the CDR3: TGTGCCAGCAGCCTCACGGGGGGGTCCTACGAGCAGTACTTC. Translated: CASSLTGGSYEQYF.

The rearrangement links TRBV30 to TRBJ2-1, with 10 bases fitting TRBD2. V lost 0 bases to trimming and J lost 6 bases; unmatched junction nucleotides: 5. The CDR3 totals 15 residues. Germline assignment: CDR1 GTSNPN and CDR2 SVGIG (reference sequence). CDR3 sequence (DNA): TGTGCCTGGAGTGTAGGAGCGGGGGGGTTCAATGAGCAGTTCTTC. Its translation is CAWSVGAGGFNEQFF.

This chain uses TRBV6-5 with TRBJ1-1, with D unresolved. V dropped 6 bases and J dropped 3 bases, with 14 bases sitting between them. From germline, CDR1 is MNHEY and CDR2 SVGAGI. CDR3 length equals 14 residues. CDR3 protein: CASSSRSGDTEAFF. CDR3 nucleotide sequence: TGTGCCAGCAGCTCCCGGAGCGGGGACACTGAAGCTTTCTTT.

The chain recombines TRBV19 with TRBJ2-1; 8 bases line up with TRBD2. With V trimmed by 3 bases and J by 7 bases, 8 bases remained unmatched. Germline assignment: CDR1 LNHDA and CDR2 SQIVND (reference sequence). The CDR3 contains 15 residues. The CDR3 is CASSITTGGANEQFF. The CDR3 DNA follows: TGTGCCAGTAGTATCACTACGGGAGGGGCAAATGAGCAGTTCTTC. Full variable domain (rest looked up from reference TRBV19 and TRBJ2-1): DGGITQSPKYLFRKEGQNVTLSCEQNLNHDAMYWYRQDPGQGLRLIYYSQIVNDFQKGDIAEGYSVSREKKESFPLTVTSAQKNPTAFYLCASSITTGGANEQFFGPGTRLTVL.

The chain couples TRBV2 to TRBJ1-1; tentatively, D is TRBD1 (5 bases). Trimming pared 4 bases from V and 7 bases from J, leaving 13 bases between. This CDR3 contains 13 residues. Per the germline V gene, CDR1 is SNHLY and CDR2 is FYNNEI. The CDR3 loop is CASSVQAALEAFF. The CDR3 DNA is TGTGCCAGCAGTGTACAGGCGGCACTTGAAGCTTTCTTT.

Written as DNA, the CDR3 is TGCAGTGCTAAGAAAAAGAGAGAAGCTTTCTTT. It is translated as CSAKKKREAFF. The chain combines TRBV20-1 with TRBJ1-1, with D unclear. CDR3 length: 11 amino acids. Germline-derived CDR1 and CDR2 are DFQATT and SNEGSKA (reference sequence). The germline V and J ends were trimmed by 4 bases and 8 bases, with 11 bases remaining between them.

The V gene is TRBV2, the J gene TRBJ1-6; D gene ambiguous. This CDR3 has 14 amino acids. Deletions cut 6 bases from V and 3 bases from J, with 9 bases between. Germline V gene sequence: CDR1 SNHLY, CDR2 FYNNEI. In DNA, the CDR3 is TGTGCCAGCAGCCGCGACAACTATAATTCACCCCTCCACTTT. Amino acids: CASSRDNYNSPLHF.

This chain uses TRBV7-6 with TRBJ2-3; possibly TRBD2 for D (6 bases). Looked up from germline, CDR1 is SGHVS and CDR2 is FNYEAQ. V was pared by 1 base and J by 1 base, with 9 bases between. The CDR3 runs to 15 residues. The DNA for the CDR3 is TGTGCCAGCAGCTTAGGGTCTAGCGGCACAGATACGCAGTATTTT. It translates to CASSLGSSGTDTQYF.

A note on this clone: Germline is not matched at one junction end, which may reflect a read error. The chain joins TRBV30 to TRBJ2-3; D ambiguous. The CDR3 extends over 12 amino acids. The germline gives CDR1 GTSNPN, CDR2 SVGIG (reference sequence). CDR3 bases: TGTGCCTGGGGGCTCGCCACAGATAAGCAGTATTTT. Translated, it gives CAWGLATDKQYF.

The chain recombines TRBV6-1 with TRBJ2-7; tentatively, D is TRBD1 (6 bases). The CDR3 contains 14 residues. V was shortened by 6 bases and J by 4 bases, with 16 bases between the two germline ends. CDR1 is MNHNS, CDR2 SASEGT, per germline. CDR3 sequence (DNA): TGTGCCAGCAGGAATTCAGGGGCGGTTTACGAGCAGTACTTC. This codes for CASRNSGAVYEQYF.

The chain joins TRBV7-2 to TRBJ2-3; tentatively, D is TRBD2 (6 bases). The CDR3 is 15 residues long. V lost 6 bases to trimming and J lost 4 bases, with 17 bases between them. The germline V gene encodes CDR1 SGHTA and CDR2 FQGNSA. The CDR3 region is CASRGGVMSADTQYF. The CDR3 region has the DNA TGTGCCAGCAGAGGAGGGGTTATGTCGGCAGATACGCAGTATTTT.

CDR3 sequence: CASSVQAGGSGANVLTF. The CDR3 DNA reads as TGTGCCAGCAGTGTGCAAGCCGGGGGGTCGGGGGCCAACGTCCTGACTTTC. The V and J genes are TRBV28 and TRBJ2-6, with 7 bases fitting TRBD2. V lost 5 bases, J lost 4 bases, and 11 bases stayed unmatched. Germline V gene lookup returns CDR1 MDHEN and CDR2 SYDVKM. The CDR3 length is 17 residues.

The V and J genes are TRBV18 and TRBJ2-3; 8 nucleotides agree with TRBD1. The germline V gene has CDR1 KGHSH and CDR2 LQKENI. The CDR3 is made up of 13 amino acids. The junction had 15 bases not matched to a gene; V was cut back by 7 bases and J by 15 bases. CDR3: CASFGQGDWGVYF. DNA of the CDR3: TGTGCCAGCTTTGGACAGGGTGATTGGGGCGTATATTTT.